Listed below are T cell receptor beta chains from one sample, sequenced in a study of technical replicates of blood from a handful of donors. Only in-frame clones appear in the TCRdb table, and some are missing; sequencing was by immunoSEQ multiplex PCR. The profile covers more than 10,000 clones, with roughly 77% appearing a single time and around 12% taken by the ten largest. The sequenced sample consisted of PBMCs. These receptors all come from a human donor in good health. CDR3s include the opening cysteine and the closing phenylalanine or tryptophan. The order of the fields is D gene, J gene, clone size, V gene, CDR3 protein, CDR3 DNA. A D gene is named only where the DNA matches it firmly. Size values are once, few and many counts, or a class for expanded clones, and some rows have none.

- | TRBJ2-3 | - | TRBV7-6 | CASSARQDVFGDTQYF | TGTGCCAGCAGCGCTCGACAGGACGTTTTTGGAGATACGCAGTATTTT
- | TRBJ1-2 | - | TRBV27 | CASRPTQGSPGGYGYTF | TGTGCCAGCAGACCGACACAGGGTTCCCCTGGCGGGTATGGCTACACCTTC
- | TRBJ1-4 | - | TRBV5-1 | CASSPNTGSDEKLFF | TGCGCCAGCAGCCCAAATACAGGGAGCGATGAAAAACTGTTTTTT
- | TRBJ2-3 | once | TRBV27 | CASIDGSLDTQYF | TGTGCCAGCATAGACGGGAGTCTGGATACGCAGTATTTT
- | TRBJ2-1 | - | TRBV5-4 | CASSIPRSDEQFF | TGTGCCAGCAGCATCCCGAGGTCGGATGAGCAGTTCTTC
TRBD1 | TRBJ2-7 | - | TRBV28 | CASSPSRWDRRLTYEQYF | TGTGCCAGCAGCCCGAGTAGGTGGGACAGGCGGTTGACCTACGAGCAGTACTTC
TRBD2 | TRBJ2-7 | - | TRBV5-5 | CASSLAASGRGSYEQYF | TGTGCCAGCAGCTTGGCTGCTAGCGGGAGAGGGTCCTACGAGCAGTACTTC
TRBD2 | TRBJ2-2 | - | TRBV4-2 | CASSQDWGLGSTGELFF | TGTGCCAGCAGCCAAGATTGGGGACTAGGATCCACCGGGGAGCTGTTTTTT
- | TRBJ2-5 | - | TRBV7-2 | CASSQRQTQYF | TGTGCCAGCAGCCAGCGGCAGACCCAGTACTTC
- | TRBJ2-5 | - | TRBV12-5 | CASGITAGGWETQYF | TGTGCTAGTGGTATAACTGCAGGGGGGTGGGAGACCCAGTACTTC
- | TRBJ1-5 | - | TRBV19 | CASTKGAGSQPQHF | TGTGCCAGTACCAAGGGAGCGGGTAGCCAGCCCCAGCATTTT
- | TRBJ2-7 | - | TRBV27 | CASRSALGQYF | TGTGCCAGCAGGTCCGCCCTAGGGCAGTACTTC
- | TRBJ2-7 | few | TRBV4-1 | CASSQDQGNEQYF | TGCGCCAGCAGCCAAGATCAGGGAAACGAGCAGTACTTC
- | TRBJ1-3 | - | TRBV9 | CASSVAGETGDTIYF | TGTGCCAGCAGCGTAGCGGGTGAGACAGGCGACACCATATATTTT
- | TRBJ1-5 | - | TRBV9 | CASNPTGYSNQPQHF | TGTGCCAGCAACCCGACAGGATATAGCAATCAGCCCCAGCATTTT
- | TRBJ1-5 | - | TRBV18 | CASSPRNEVGNQPQHF | TGTGCCAGCTCACCGAGGAATGAAGTCGGCAATCAGCCCCAGCATTTT
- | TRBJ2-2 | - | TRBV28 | CASRSGTGELFF | TGTGCCAGCAGGTCAGGGACCGGGGAGCTGTTTTTT
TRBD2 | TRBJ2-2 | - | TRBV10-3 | CAIRLGQVGTSDPLSGELFF | TGTGCCATCAGACTTGGACAGGTGGGGACTAGCGACCCTCTGTCCGGGGAGCTGTTTTTT
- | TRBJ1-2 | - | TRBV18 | CASSPDRDYGYTF | TGTGCCAGCTCACCCGACAGAGACTATGGCTACACCTTC
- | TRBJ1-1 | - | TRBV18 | CASSPPGGDNTEAFF | TGTGCCAGCTCACCACCGGGGGGGGACAACACTGAAGCTTTCTTT
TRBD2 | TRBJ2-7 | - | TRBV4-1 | CASSHLAGGAYEQYF | TGCGCCAGCAGCCATCTAGCGGGAGGAGCCTACGAGCAGTACTTC
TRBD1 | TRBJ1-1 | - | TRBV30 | CAWTAGTGGFTEAFF | TGTGCCTGGACCGCCGGGACAGGGGGATTCACTGAAGCTTTCTTT
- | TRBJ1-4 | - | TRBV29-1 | CSVENLATNEKLFF | TGCAGCGTTGAAAACCTAGCAACTAATGAAAAACTGTTTTTT
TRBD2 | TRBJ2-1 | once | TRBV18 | CASLGTSGIPIYNEQFF | TGTGCCAGCCTCGGGACTAGCGGGATTCCCATTTACAATGAGCAGTTCTTC
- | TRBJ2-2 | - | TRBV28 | CASSLGQFTGELFF | TGTGCCAGCAGTCTAGGACAGTTCACCGGGGAGCTGTTTTTT
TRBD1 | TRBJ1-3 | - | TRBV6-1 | CASSEQGADGNTIYF | TGTGCCAGCAGTGAACAGGGGGCGGATGGAAACACCATATATTTT
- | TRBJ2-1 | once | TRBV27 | CASSLRGGGPYNEQFF | TGTGCCAGCAGCCTTAGGGGGGGAGGGCCATACAATGAGCAGTTCTTC
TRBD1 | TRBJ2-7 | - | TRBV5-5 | CASSLNNRGYEQYF | TGTGCCAGCAGCTTGAACAACAGGGGATACGAGCAGTACTTC
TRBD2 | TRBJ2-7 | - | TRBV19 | CASNPGTSGMREQYF | TGTGCCAGTAACCCCGGGACTAGCGGCATGCGGGAGCAGTACTTC
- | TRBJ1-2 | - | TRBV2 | CASSGVGYYGYTF | TGTGCCAGCAGTGGTGTGGGCTACTATGGCTACACCTTC
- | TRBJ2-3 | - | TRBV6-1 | CASSEADASSEAQYF | TGTGCCAGCAGTGAGGCTGACGCCTCTTCAGAGGCGCAGTATTTT
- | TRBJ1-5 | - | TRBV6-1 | CASSVQNQPQHF | TGTGCCAGCAGTGTTCAAAATCAGCCCCAGCATTTT
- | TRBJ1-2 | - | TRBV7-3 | CASSLNFGGYGYTF | TGTGCCAGCAGCTTAAACTTTGGTGGTTATGGCTACACCTTC
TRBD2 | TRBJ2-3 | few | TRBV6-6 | CASSYGLGDTDTQYF | TGTGCCAGCAGTTACGGACTAGGGGACACAGATACGCAGTATTTT
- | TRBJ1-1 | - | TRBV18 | CASSETGNTEAFF | TGTGCCAGCTCAGAGACAGGGAACACTGAAGCTTTCTTT
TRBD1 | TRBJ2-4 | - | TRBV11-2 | CASSSSGQGDIQYF | TGTGCCAGCAGCTCATCGGGACAGGGGGACATTCAGTACTTC
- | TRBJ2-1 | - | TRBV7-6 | CASSRSSYNEQFF | TGTGCCAGCAGCCGTAGCTCCTACAATGAGCAGTTCTTC
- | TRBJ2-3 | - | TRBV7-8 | CASSLDRARTDTQYF | TGTGCCAGCAGCTTAGACAGGGCTCGCACAGATACGCAGTATTTT